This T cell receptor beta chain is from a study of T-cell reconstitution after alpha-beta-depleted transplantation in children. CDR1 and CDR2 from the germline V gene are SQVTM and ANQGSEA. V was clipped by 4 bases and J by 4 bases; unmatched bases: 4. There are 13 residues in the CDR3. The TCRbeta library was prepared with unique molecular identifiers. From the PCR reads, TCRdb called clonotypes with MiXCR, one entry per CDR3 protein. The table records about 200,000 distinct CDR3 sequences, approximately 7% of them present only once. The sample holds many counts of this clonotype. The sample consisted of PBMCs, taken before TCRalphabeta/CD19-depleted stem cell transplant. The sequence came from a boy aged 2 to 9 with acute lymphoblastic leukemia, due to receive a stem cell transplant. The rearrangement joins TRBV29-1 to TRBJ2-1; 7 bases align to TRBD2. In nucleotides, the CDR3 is TGCAGCGTTGGAACAGCGGGGTACAATGAGCAGTTCTTC. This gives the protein CSVGTAGYNEQFF.